The TCR beta chain under discussion was sequenced for a study of CD8 T cells in ankylosing spondylitis. Findings and limits, study-wide: Significant enrichment of disease-linked clones was reported in matched ankylosing spondylitis synovial fluid. Eight or nine highly homologous variants made up a TCR beta motif that seemed to typify ankylosing spondylitis blood.

In its sample, this clonotype was seen many times. What it binds is unknown. Making use of molecular barcodes, quantitative 5'-RACE generated TCR beta libraries. TCRdb passed the 5' RACE reads through MiXCR, listing each CDR3 protein once. The sample records approximately 69,000 distinct CDR3 sequences, approximately 5% being singletons. The CDR3 is 12 amino acids. V was clipped by 3 bases and J by 10 bases, with 12 bases between them. Germline assignment: CDR1 SEHNR and CDR2 FQNEAQ (reference sequence). The receptor was derived from a male donor with ankylosing spondylitis or in good health (not recorded which). The chain joins TRBV7-9 to TRBJ1-2; D is unresolved. The sequenced sample was blood, either unsorted or a sorted T cell fraction (not recorded which). Here the CDR3 reads CASSFALSDYTF. The CDR3 nucleotides read TGTGCCAGCAGCTTCGCTTTATCGGACTACACCTTC. Full variable domain (outside the CDR3, taken from reference TRBV7-9 and TRBJ1-2): DTGVSQNPRHKITKRGQNVTFRCDPISEHNRLYWYRQTLGQGPEFLTYFQNEAQLEKSRLLSDRFSAERPKGSFSTLEIQRTEQGDSAMYLCASSFALSDYTFGSGTRLTVV.